The entry below describes one TCR beta chain. All enrollees were roughly 18 to 100 years old and from 20 to 30 US areas. Recovered status in Cohort 3 required two negative PCRs, clearance, or symptom resolution. Only in-frame clones appear in the TCRdb table, and some are missing; sequencing was by immunoSEQ multiplex PCR. Of 330,000 or so clones in the sample, about 92% were seen once. These data originate in a study of blood T cell repertoires in COVID-19. Study in general: The study drew acute and convalescent COVID-19 samples from the United States, Italy and Spain. PBMCs, B-cell-depleted T cells, or T cells were the source of the cDNA or gDNA that made up the material.

This CDR3 has 12 residues. Deletions cut 6 bases from V and 0 bases from J, with 4 bases between. Germline V gives CDR1 MDHEN, CDR2 SYDVKM. The TCR sequence derives from a woman aged 25 to 45 who had recovered from COVID-19. Sequenced: PBMCs or T cells enriched from blood (not recorded which). This chain connects TRBV28 to TRBJ2-3; D unresolved. The CDR3 nucleotides read TGTGCCAGCAGAATAAGCACAGATACGCAGTATTTT. It codes for CASRISTDTQYF.